A selection of T cell receptor beta chains follows, all from one sample in a study of CD8 T cells in ankylosing spondylitis. TCRdb analysed the 5' RACE reads with MiXCR anew, one entry per CDR3 protein. This table holds some 140,000 distinct CDR3 sequences, 7% to 10% found once. The sample was synovial fluid, either unsorted or a sorted T cell fraction (not recorded which). All receptors derive from a male donor with ankylosing spondylitis. Each CDR3 is given with its conserved first and last residue. D genes are given only for firm matches. Size is omitted from some rows. Given values are once, few, many or a class for expanded clones.

v_call: TRBV20-1; d_call: -; clone_size: -; j_call: TRBJ1-1; cdr3_nt: TGCAGTGCTCTAGGTTTGCAGAACACTGAAGCTTTCTTT; cdr3_aa: CSALGLQNTEAFF
v_call: TRBV4-3; d_call: TRBD2; clone_size: few; j_call: TRBJ2-7; cdr3_nt: TGCGCCAGCAGCCGGGACCTAGCGGTGCTCTCCTACGAGCAGTACTTC; cdr3_aa: CASSRDLAVLSYEQYF
v_call: TRBV5-5; d_call: -; clone_size: many; j_call: TRBJ1-5; cdr3_nt: TGTGCCAGCAGCCGACTCCCGGGGGAAAAACAGCCCCAGCATTTT; cdr3_aa: CASSRLPGEKQPQHF
v_call: TRBV6-6; d_call: -; clone_size: many; j_call: TRBJ1-1; cdr3_nt: TGTGCCAGCAGTTACTCGCAGGAACAAGCTTTCTTT; cdr3_aa: CASSYSQEQAFF
v_call: TRBV7-2; d_call: -; clone_size: many; j_call: TRBJ2-5; cdr3_nt: TGTGCCAGCAGCTTAACGGAGACCCAGTACTTC; cdr3_aa: CASSLTETQYF
v_call: TRBV12-3/TRBV12-4; d_call: TRBD1; clone_size: many; j_call: TRBJ2-5; cdr3_nt: TGTGCCAGCAGTTTAGGACAGGGTGCAGAGACCCAGTACTTC; cdr3_aa: CASSLGQGAETQYF
v_call: TRBV29-1; d_call: -; clone_size: many; j_call: TRBJ1-2; cdr3_nt: TGCAGCGTCACTACAGGTTCCGTGGGCTACACCTTC; cdr3_aa: CSVTTGSVGYTF
v_call: TRBV20-1; d_call: -; clone_size: -; j_call: TRBJ2-1; cdr3_nt: TGCAGTGCTAGATCAGCGGCCCTCTACAATGAGCAGTTCTTC; cdr3_aa: CSARSAALYNEQFF
v_call: TRBV29-1; d_call: -; clone_size: many; j_call: TRBJ1-1; cdr3_nt: TGCAGCGTCTACGAGACCCGCGTGAACACTGAAGCTTTCTTT; cdr3_aa: CSVYETRVNTEAFF
v_call: TRBV4-1; d_call: TRBD2; clone_size: medium-sized; j_call: TRBJ2-1; cdr3_nt: TGCGCCAGCAGCCAAGTTGGGGGACTAGCGATGAATGAGCAGTTCTTC; cdr3_aa: CASSQVGGLAMNEQFF
v_call: TRBV6-1; d_call: -; clone_size: -; j_call: TRBJ1-2; cdr3_nt: TGTGCCAGCAGTCGGGACACGAACTATGGCTACACCTTC; cdr3_aa: CASSRDTNYGYTF
v_call: TRBV6-2/TRBV6-3; d_call: -; clone_size: many; j_call: TRBJ2-1; cdr3_nt: TGTGCCAGCAGTTACGGGGTGACTGAGCAGTTCTTC; cdr3_aa: CASSYGVTEQFF
v_call: TRBV5-1; d_call: TRBD2; clone_size: -; j_call: TRBJ2-3; cdr3_nt: TGCGCCAGCAGCTTGGGTGGGCGGGGGACCGCAGATACGCAGTATTTT; cdr3_aa: CASSLGGRGTADTQYF
v_call: TRBV5-1; d_call: -; clone_size: -; j_call: TRBJ2-2; cdr3_nt: TGCGCCAGCAGCTTTTGGGAGCACAGGGTAGCCGGGGAGCTGTTTTTT; cdr3_aa: CASSFWEHRVAGELFF
v_call: TRBV28; d_call: -; clone_size: few; j_call: TRBJ2-4; cdr3_nt: TGTGCCAGCAGTCTCGGGGGACAGAACATTCAGTACTTC; cdr3_aa: CASSLGGQNIQYF
v_call: TRBV6-1; d_call: TRBD1; clone_size: few; j_call: TRBJ2-7; cdr3_nt: TGTGCCAGCAGGACAGGGGGCTCCTACGAGCAGTACTTC; cdr3_aa: CASRTGGSYEQYF
v_call: TRBV7-8; d_call: -; clone_size: -; j_call: TRBJ1-1; cdr3_nt: TGTGCCAGCAGCTTAATGCGGGGAAGGAACACTGAAGCTTTCTTT; cdr3_aa: CASSLMRGRNTEAFF
v_call: TRBV6-1; d_call: -; clone_size: many; j_call: TRBJ1-3; cdr3_nt: TGTGCCAGCACCACTTACTCTGGAAACACCATATATTTT; cdr3_aa: CASTTYSGNTIYF
v_call: TRBV10-3; d_call: -; clone_size: many; j_call: TRBJ2-2; cdr3_nt: TGTGCCATCAGCCCGAGGGGACGCCCGAGGGACACCGGGGAGCTGTTTTTT; cdr3_aa: CAISPRGRPRDTGELFF
v_call: TRBV6-2/TRBV6-3; d_call: -; clone_size: -; j_call: TRBJ2-4; cdr3_nt: TGTGCCAGCAGACCCATCCAGAGGGACTCGAGAGCCAAAAACATTCAGTACTTC; cdr3_aa: CASRPIQRDSRAKNIQYF
v_call: TRBV4-2; d_call: -; clone_size: -; j_call: TRBJ2-5; cdr3_nt: TGTGCCAGCAGCCCGTCCTATAACCGGGGAGAGACCCAGTACTTC; cdr3_aa: CASSPSYNRGETQYF
v_call: TRBV20-1; d_call: TRBD1; clone_size: -; j_call: TRBJ1-4; cdr3_nt: TGCAGTGCTAGTAGGCCAGGGGGCTATGAAAAACTGTTTTTT; cdr3_aa: CSASRPGGYEKLFF
v_call: TRBV20-1; d_call: -; clone_size: many; j_call: TRBJ2-7; cdr3_nt: TGCAGTGCTAGAGGCTCGGCAGGGCTCCCCTACGAGCAGTACTTC; cdr3_aa: CSARGSAGLPYEQYF
v_call: TRBV7-9; d_call: TRBD1; clone_size: -; j_call: TRBJ2-7; cdr3_nt: TGTGCCAGCAGCTTATACCGGGACAGGGGTCCCTACGAGCAGTACTTC; cdr3_aa: CASSLYRDRGPYEQYF
v_call: TRBV20-1; d_call: -; clone_size: many; j_call: TRBJ2-5; cdr3_nt: TGCAGTGCTCCCCGATTAGCGCAGACCCAGTACTTC; cdr3_aa: CSAPRLAQTQYF
v_call: TRBV29-1; d_call: -; clone_size: many; j_call: TRBJ2-2; cdr3_nt: TGCAGGGGGGGGGGGGGCTACACCGGGGAGCTGTTTTTT; cdr3_aa: CRGGGGYTGELFF
v_call: TRBV20-1; d_call: -; clone_size: few; j_call: TRBJ2-7; cdr3_nt: TGCAGTGCTAGGCCCTTTAGGAAGCGGTACTCCTACGAGCAGTACTTC; cdr3_aa: CSARPFRKRYSYEQYF
v_call: TRBV3-1; d_call: -; clone_size: many; j_call: TRBJ2-1; cdr3_nt: TGTGCCAGCAGCCAAGGCAGTCCCGAGTACAATGAGCAGTTCTTC; cdr3_aa: CASSQGSPEYNEQFF
v_call: TRBV5-1; d_call: -; clone_size: many; j_call: TRBJ1-3; cdr3_nt: TGCGCCAGCAGCTTGGCGGGATCTGGAAACACCATATATTTT; cdr3_aa: CASSLAGSGNTIYF
v_call: TRBV6-1; d_call: -; clone_size: many; j_call: TRBJ1-2; cdr3_nt: TGTGCCAGCATCAACTGGGGTGGGGGGGCCGTTCCGACTCGTGGCTACACCTTC; cdr3_aa: CASINWGGGAVPTRGYTF
v_call: TRBV13; d_call: -; clone_size: many; j_call: TRBJ1-2; cdr3_nt: TGTGCCAGCAGCTTACGAGTATATGGCTACACCTTC; cdr3_aa: CASSLRVYGYTF
v_call: TRBV3-1; d_call: -; clone_size: -; j_call: TRBJ2-2; cdr3_nt: TGTGCCAGCAGCCAAGCGGGGGCAAACACCGGGGAGCTGTTTTTT; cdr3_aa: CASSQAGANTGELFF
v_call: TRBV6-1; d_call: -; clone_size: many; j_call: TRBJ1-2; cdr3_nt: TGTGCCAGCAGTCCTGGACAGATCTATGGCTACACCTTC; cdr3_aa: CASSPGQIYGYTF
v_call: TRBV13; d_call: -; clone_size: many; j_call: TRBJ2-3; cdr3_nt: TGTGCCAGCAGCCGAGAGAGGGGGACCACAGATACGCAGTATTTT; cdr3_aa: CASSRERGTTDTQYF
v_call: TRBV3-1; d_call: -; clone_size: few; j_call: TRBJ2-1; cdr3_nt: TGTGCCAGCAGCCTTCTCGGTTATAGGGGTGAGCAGTTCTTC; cdr3_aa: CASSLLGYRGEQFF
v_call: TRBV24-1; d_call: TRBD1; clone_size: few; j_call: TRBJ1-2; cdr3_nt: TGTGCCACCAGTGATTTCGGACAGGACTATGGCTACACCTTC; cdr3_aa: CATSDFGQDYGYTF
v_call: TRBV28; d_call: TRBD1; clone_size: many; j_call: TRBJ2-7; cdr3_nt: TGTGCCAGCAGCACAGGGGGCTACGAGCAGTACTTC; cdr3_aa: CASSTGGYEQYF
v_call: TRBV5-1; d_call: -; clone_size: many; j_call: TRBJ2-2; cdr3_nt: TGCGCCAGCAGCCGGGACACTATTACCGGGGAGCTGTTTTTT; cdr3_aa: CASSRDTITGELFF
v_call: TRBV5-1; d_call: TRBD2; clone_size: few; j_call: TRBJ2-2; cdr3_nt: TGCGCCAGCAGCGTCCTAGCGGGACAGACCGGGGAGCTGTTTTTT; cdr3_aa: CASSVLAGQTGELFF
v_call: TRBV4-3; d_call: -; clone_size: few; j_call: TRBJ1-4; cdr3_nt: TGCGCCAGCAGCCACGCACCCGGTGGAGAAAAACTGTTTTTT; cdr3_aa: CASSHAPGGEKLFF
v_call: TRBV6-2/TRBV6-3; d_call: -; clone_size: -; j_call: TRBJ2-3; cdr3_nt: TGTGCCAGCAGCCCGTGGTTAGCGGCTACGCAGTATTTT; cdr3_aa: CASSPWLAATQYF
v_call: TRBV28; d_call: -; clone_size: -; j_call: TRBJ1-5; cdr3_nt: TGTGCCAGCAGTCGCGGCGGGACGGATAATCAGCCCCAGCATTTT; cdr3_aa: CASSRGGTDNQPQHF
v_call: TRBV2; d_call: -; clone_size: many; j_call: TRBJ2-1; cdr3_nt: TGTGCCAGCGGGGGACTTACCTACAATGAGCAGTTCTTC; cdr3_aa: CASGGLTYNEQFF
v_call: TRBV7-2; d_call: TRBD2; clone_size: -; j_call: TRBJ2-1; cdr3_nt: TGTGCCAGCAGCTTGGGACTAGCGGGAGATGAGCAGTTCTTC; cdr3_aa: CASSLGLAGDEQFF
v_call: TRBV29-1; d_call: -; clone_size: few; j_call: TRBJ1-1; cdr3_nt: TGCAGCGTCTTGACAGGTTTCAACACTGAAGCTTTCTTT; cdr3_aa: CSVLTGFNTEAFF
v_call: TRBV20-1; d_call: TRBD1; clone_size: many; j_call: TRBJ1-1; cdr3_nt: TGCAGTGCTAACAGGGGGCGCGACACTGAAGCTTTCTTT; cdr3_aa: CSANRGRDTEAFF
v_call: TRBV6-2/TRBV6-3; d_call: TRBD1; clone_size: -; j_call: TRBJ2-1; cdr3_nt: TGTGCCAGCAGTCGGGACAGAGAGCATGAGCAGTTCTTC; cdr3_aa: CASSRDREHEQFF
v_call: TRBV24-1; d_call: TRBD2; clone_size: few; j_call: TRBJ2-5; cdr3_nt: TGTGCTACCAGCGAGGCTAGCGGGAGTAGAGAGACCCAGTACTTC; cdr3_aa: CATSEASGSRETQYF
v_call: TRBV6-6; d_call: TRBD1; clone_size: -; j_call: TRBJ2-7; cdr3_nt: TGTGCCACTAAAAAGGGGGCATCCTACGAGCAGTACTTC; cdr3_aa: CATKKGASYEQYF
v_call: TRBV7-2; d_call: TRBD1; clone_size: -; j_call: TRBJ1-1; cdr3_nt: TGTGCCAGCAGCTTAGCCCGGACAGGGGGCACTGAAGCTTTCTTT; cdr3_aa: CASSLARTGGTEAFF
v_call: TRBV25-1; d_call: -; clone_size: many; j_call: TRBJ1-6; cdr3_nt: TGTGCCAGCACCCCGGGGGTGGATTCACCCCTCCACTTT; cdr3_aa: CASTPGVDSPLHF
v_call: TRBV20-1; d_call: -; clone_size: many; j_call: TRBJ2-1; cdr3_nt: TGCAGTGCAGAAAAGAATTACAATGAGCAGTTCTTC; cdr3_aa: CSAEKNYNEQFF
v_call: TRBV20-1; d_call: -; clone_size: many; j_call: TRBJ1-1; cdr3_nt: TGCAGTGCTGGCGGGCGGGGCTTGAACACTGAAGCTTTCTTT; cdr3_aa: CSAGGRGLNTEAFF
v_call: TRBV6-1; d_call: -; clone_size: few; j_call: TRBJ1-5; cdr3_nt: TGTGCCAGCAGTCCCCGGACAGTCTATCAGCCCCAGCATTTT; cdr3_aa: CASSPRTVYQPQHF